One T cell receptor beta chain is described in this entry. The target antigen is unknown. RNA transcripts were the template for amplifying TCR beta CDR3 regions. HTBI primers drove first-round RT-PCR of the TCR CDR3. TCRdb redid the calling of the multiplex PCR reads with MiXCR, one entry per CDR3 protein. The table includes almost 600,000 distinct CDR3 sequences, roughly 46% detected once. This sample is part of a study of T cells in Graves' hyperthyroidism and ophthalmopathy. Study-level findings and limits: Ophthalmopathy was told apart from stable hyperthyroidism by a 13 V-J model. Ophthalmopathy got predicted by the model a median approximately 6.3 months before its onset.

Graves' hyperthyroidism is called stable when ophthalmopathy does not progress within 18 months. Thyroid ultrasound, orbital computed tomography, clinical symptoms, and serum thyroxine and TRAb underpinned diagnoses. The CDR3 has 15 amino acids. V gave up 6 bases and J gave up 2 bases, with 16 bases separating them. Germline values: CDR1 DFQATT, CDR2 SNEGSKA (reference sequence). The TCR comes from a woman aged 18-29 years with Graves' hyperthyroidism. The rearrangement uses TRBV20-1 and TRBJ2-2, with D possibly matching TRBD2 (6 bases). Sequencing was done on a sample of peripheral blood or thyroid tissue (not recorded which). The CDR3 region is CSATRPGDNTGELFF. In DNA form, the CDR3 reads TGCAGTGCCACACGTCCGGGGGACAACACCGGGGAGCTGTTTTTT.